This TCR beta chain comes out of a study of cytomegalovirus exposure and HLA in healthy donors. Study-level findings and limits: Prior analysis indicated that the majority of TCR beta V segments exhibited productivity approximately 90% or approximately 30% of the time. Several V segments, TRBV6-2 and TRBV6-3 among them, could not be told apart and were dropped. CMV serostatus was the sole immune exposure information available. Common viral pathogens were later found to be apparently linked to several of the most significant clusters.

Concerning this clone: Its antigen is undetermined.

PCR used 60 Vbeta primers and 13 Jbeta primers. Clones were sequenced by immunoSEQ multiplex PCR, and TCRdb holds only the in-frame ones, with some missing. The sample lists about 120,000 clones, 63% seen once, with about 9.1% in the top ten. The CDR3 is made up of 15 amino acids. V was shortened by 5 bases and J by 9 bases, with 20 bases between the two germline ends. Germline lookup yields CDR1 SGHAT and CDR2 FQNNGV. The chain is built from TRBV11-2 and TRBJ2-4; D unclear. The TCR originated in a man aged 35 to 55 in good health and CMV-seropositive. The sequenced material came from PBMCs. CDR3 sequence (DNA): TGTGCCAGCAGCCTAGGGCAGTCGCCGCCTCGCATTCAGTACTTC. This sequence encodes CASSLGQSPPRIQYF.